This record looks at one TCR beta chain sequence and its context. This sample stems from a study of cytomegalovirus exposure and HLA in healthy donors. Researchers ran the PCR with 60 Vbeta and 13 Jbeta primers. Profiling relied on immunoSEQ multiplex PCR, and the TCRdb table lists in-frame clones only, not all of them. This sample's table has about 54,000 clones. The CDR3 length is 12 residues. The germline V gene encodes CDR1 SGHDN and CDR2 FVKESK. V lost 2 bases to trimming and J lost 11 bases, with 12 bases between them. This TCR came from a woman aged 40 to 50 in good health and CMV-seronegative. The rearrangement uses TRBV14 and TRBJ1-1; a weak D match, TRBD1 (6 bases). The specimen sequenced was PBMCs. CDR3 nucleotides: TGTGCCAGCAGCCAACACAGGGTGGATGCTTTCTTT. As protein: CASSQHRVDAFF.